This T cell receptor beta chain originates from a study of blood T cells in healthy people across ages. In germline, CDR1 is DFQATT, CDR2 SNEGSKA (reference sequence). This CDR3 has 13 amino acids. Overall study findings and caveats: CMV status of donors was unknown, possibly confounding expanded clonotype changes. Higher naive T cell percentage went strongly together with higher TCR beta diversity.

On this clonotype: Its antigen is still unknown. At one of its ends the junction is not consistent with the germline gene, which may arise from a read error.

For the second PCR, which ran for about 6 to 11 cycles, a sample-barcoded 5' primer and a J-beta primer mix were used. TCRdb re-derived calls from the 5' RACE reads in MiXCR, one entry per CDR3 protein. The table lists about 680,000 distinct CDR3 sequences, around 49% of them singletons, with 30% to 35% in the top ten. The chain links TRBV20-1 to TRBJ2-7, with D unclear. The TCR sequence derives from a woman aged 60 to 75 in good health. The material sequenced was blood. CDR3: CSASSVASYGQYF. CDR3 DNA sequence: TGCAGTGCTAGCAGCGTCGCCTCCTACGGGCAGTACTTC.